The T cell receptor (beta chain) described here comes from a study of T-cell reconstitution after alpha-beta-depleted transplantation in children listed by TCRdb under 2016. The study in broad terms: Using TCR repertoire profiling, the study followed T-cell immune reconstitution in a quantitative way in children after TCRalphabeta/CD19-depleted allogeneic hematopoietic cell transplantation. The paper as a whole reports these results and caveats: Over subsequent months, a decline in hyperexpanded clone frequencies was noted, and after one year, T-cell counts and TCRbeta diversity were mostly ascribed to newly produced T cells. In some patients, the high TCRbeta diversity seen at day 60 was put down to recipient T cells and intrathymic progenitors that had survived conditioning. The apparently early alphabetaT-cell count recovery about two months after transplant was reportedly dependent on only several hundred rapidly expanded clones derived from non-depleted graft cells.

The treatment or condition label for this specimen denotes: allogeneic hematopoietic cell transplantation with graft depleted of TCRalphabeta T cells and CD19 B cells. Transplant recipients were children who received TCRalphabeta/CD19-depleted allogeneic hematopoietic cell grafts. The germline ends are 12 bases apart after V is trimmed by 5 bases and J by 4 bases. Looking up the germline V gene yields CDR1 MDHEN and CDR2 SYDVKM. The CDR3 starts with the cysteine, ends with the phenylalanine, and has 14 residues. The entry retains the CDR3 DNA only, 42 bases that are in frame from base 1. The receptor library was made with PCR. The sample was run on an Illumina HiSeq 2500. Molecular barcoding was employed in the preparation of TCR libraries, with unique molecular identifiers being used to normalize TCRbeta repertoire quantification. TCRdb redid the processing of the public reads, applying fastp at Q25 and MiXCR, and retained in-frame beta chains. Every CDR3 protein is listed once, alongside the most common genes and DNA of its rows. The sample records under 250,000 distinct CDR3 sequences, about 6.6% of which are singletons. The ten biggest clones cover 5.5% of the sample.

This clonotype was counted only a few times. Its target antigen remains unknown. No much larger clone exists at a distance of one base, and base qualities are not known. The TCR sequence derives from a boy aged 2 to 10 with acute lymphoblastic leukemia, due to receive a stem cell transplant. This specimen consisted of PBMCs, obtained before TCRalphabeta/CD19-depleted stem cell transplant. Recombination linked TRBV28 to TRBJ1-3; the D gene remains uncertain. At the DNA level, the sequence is TGTGCCAGCAGTCTACCACTTGTGGGAAACACCATATATTTT. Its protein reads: CASSLPLVGNTIYF.